This T cell receptor (beta chain) was obtained from a study of blood T cell repertoires in COVID-19. Study in general: Nucleic acid was either cDNA or gDNA, and it came from T cells, B-cell-depleted T cells, or PBMCs.

The Seattle patients, enrolled during active infection, were followed longitudinally. Original processing methods: By means of reference gene primer amplification, nucleated cell counts were estimated. The protocol was immunoSEQ multiplex PCR, while the TCRdb copy is restricted to in-frame clones and leaves out a portion. For V, J and clone size, that table is used; D and trimming come from the DNA. Found here are a few hundred thousand clones, more than 90% of them singletons; the top ten hold roughly 2.7%. The sequence was collected from a person aged 18-35 years with COVID-19, enrolled during active disease. Sequencing was performed on peripheral blood.

The chain's CDR3 is CASIPAGGSGYTF. The CDR3 DNA is TGTGCCAGCATCCCGGCAGGGGGCAGTGGCTACACCTTC. The chain combines TRBV28 with TRBJ1-2, with TRBD1 matching over 8 bases. CDR3 length equals 13 residues. Germline loops: CDR1 MDHEN, CDR2 SYDVKM. V was clipped by 7 bases and J by 7 bases; unmatched bases: 8.